These 26 T cell receptor beta chains originate from one sample sequenced in a study of siplizumab effects on memory and regulatory T cells. The protocol was immunoSEQ multiplex PCR, while the TCRdb copy is restricted to in-frame clones and leaves out a portion. In the table there are about 69,000 clones, roughly 88% of which are singletons. What was sequenced was Tregs sorted from blood. These receptors were collected from a human donor in good health.

The rearrangement uses TRBV18 and TRBJ2-3; 10 bases line up with TRBD1. Per germline, CDR1 KGHSH and CDR2 LQKENI. V was clipped by 7 bases and J by 2 bases; unmatched bases: 12. This CDR3 has 17 residues. CDR3 DNA: TGTGCCAGCTTACCGGGACAGGGGCCTCCGAACACAGATACGCAGTATTTT. Translation gives CASLPGQGPPNTDTQYF.

This sequence joins TRBV9 and TRBJ2-2; D not certain. V was clipped by 1 base and J by 1 base, with 5 bases between them. Germline CDR1 is SGDLS and CDR2 is YYNGEE. This CDR3 is 14 amino acids long. The CDR3 nucleotides read TGTGCCAGCAGCGTAAACTGGAACACCGGGGAGCTGTTTTTT. Translation: CASSVNWNTGELFF.

V and J are TRBV5-1 and TRBJ1-1, with 9 bases matching TRBD1. Germline assignment: CDR1 SGHRS and CDR2 YFSETQ. This CDR3 has 13 residues. V lost 4 bases, J lost 5 bases, and 3 bases stayed unmatched. The CDR3 loop reads CASSAGTGTEAFF. The CDR3, as DNA: TGCGCCAGCAGCGCCGGGACAGGGACTGAAGCTTTCTTT. Based on the CDR3 plus reference TRBV5-1 and TRBJ1-1, the full variable domain is KAGVTQTPRYLIKTRGQQVTLSCSPISGHRSVSWYQQTPGQGLQFLFEYFSETQRNKGNFPGRFSGRQFSNSRSEMNVSTLELGDSALYLCASSAGTGTEAFFGQGTRLTVV.

The chain is built from TRBV29-1 and TRBJ2-1; 11 bases are a match to TRBD2. Germline CDR1 reads SQVTM; CDR2 reads ANQGSEA. The trim removed 6 bases at V and 7 bases at J, leaving 8 bases unmatched. CDR3 size: 14 residues. CDR3 in amino acids: CSVQLAGVRNEQFF. The CDR3 region has the DNA TGCAGCGTGCAACTAGCGGGAGTAAGGAATGAGCAGTTCTTC.

The J gene is TRBJ2-3, the V gene TRBV5-1; TRBD2 agrees at 10 bases. Unmatched junction bases numbered 2, after V lost 0 bases and J lost 1 base. Germline V gene lookup returns CDR1 SGHRS and CDR2 YFSETQ. The CDR3 spans 16 residues. The CDR3 DNA reads TGCGCCAGCAGCTTGGGGGGGACTAGCGGCACAGATACGCAGTATTTT. This gives the protein CASSLGGTSGTDTQYF.

This clone showed up just a few times. The CDR3 nucleotides read TGTGCCAGCAGCCGGGGAGGAGGCGACGCAGGGTATAACGGCTACACCTTC. Translating it yields CASSRGGGDAGYNGYTF. The chain uses TRBV5-6 and TRBJ1-2; possible D gene TRBD1, 5 bases. The CDR3 covers 17 residues. Trimming removed 4 bases from V and 8 bases from J, with 27 bases in between. Germline V gives CDR1 SGHDT, CDR2 YYEEEE.

The chain employs TRBV7-2 and TRBJ2-5, with unresolved D. The DNA end is more similar to TRBJ2-7, so the J call may be wrong. Germline V gene data show CDR1 as SGHTA and CDR2 as FQGNSA. The CDR3 is made up of 14 amino acids. CDR3 loop: CASSLGRYGNEQYF. The CDR3 DNA follows: TGTGCCAGCAGCTTAGGCAGGTACGGTAACGAGCAGTACTTC.

This chain connects TRBV7-2 to TRBJ2-7, with a possible D match to TRBD2 (6 bases). Germline loops: CDR1 SGHTA, CDR2 FQGNSA. CDR3 length: 15 amino acids. The V end lost 0 bases, the J end lost 4 bases, and 13 bases lay between the germline ends. CDR3 sequence: CASSLAVTGGYEQYF. DNA for the CDR3: TGTGCCAGCAGCTTAGCCGTCACAGGAGGGTACGAGCAGTACTTC.

This sequence joins TRBV11-3 and TRBJ1-2, with D uncertain. Germline V gene lookup returns CDR1 SGHNT and CDR2 YENEEA. The CDR3 spans 14 residues. V dropped 0 bases and J dropped 12 bases, with 17 bases sitting between them. In nucleotides, the CDR3 is TGTGCCAGCAGCTTAGATGGAGCAGCCCTCGGCCACACCTTC. This codes for CASSLDGAALGHTF. Full variable domain (outside the CDR3, taken from reference TRBV11-3 and TRBJ1-2): EAGVVQSPRYKIIEKKQPVAFWCNPISGHNTLYWYLQNLGQGPELLIRYENEEAVDDSQLPKDRFSAERLKGVDSTLKIQPAELGDSAVYLCASSLDGAALGHTFGSGTRLTVV.

The rearrangement joins TRBV5-1 to TRBJ1-1, with D tentatively TRBD1 (5 bases). The CDR3 runs 14 residues. Germline CDR1 reads SGHRS; CDR2 reads YFSETQ. V lost 0 bases, J lost 11 bases, and 17 bases lay in between. The CDR3, as DNA: TGCGCCAGCAGCTTGGGAGTAGGGGCAGAAGCGGCTTTCTTT. Translated, it gives CASSLGVGAEAAFF.

About this clone: One junction end does not reproduce the germline sequence, and a read error may be involved. This chain joins TRBV15 and TRBJ1-1, with 9 bases aligning to TRBD1. The CDR3 extends over 15 amino acids. Germline V lookup: CDR1 LNHNV, CDR2 YYDKDF (reference sequence). CDR3 sequence reads: CATSYYRGLNSEAFF. The CDR3 nucleotides read TGTGCCACCAGCTATTACAGGGGGCTGAACTCTGAAGCTTTCTTT.

This clone was counted a single time. The chain links TRBV6-1 to TRBJ2-1; perhaps TRBD2 as D (6 bases). The CDR3 has 14 residues. Between the trimmed V and J ends, which lost 8 bases and 7 bases, there was a span of 18 bases. The germline CDR1 and CDR2 sequences are MNHNS and SASEGT. The CDR3 DNA sequence: TGTGCCAGCTCTGTTCGGGGAGGAGAGAATGAGCAGTTCTTC. Translating gives CASSVRGGENEQFF.

The chain joins TRBV6-5 to TRBJ2-3, with D perhaps matching TRBD2 (6 bases). In germline, CDR1 is MNHEY, CDR2 SVGAGI. V lost 0 bases and J lost 6, with 16 bases in between. The CDR3 spans 16 residues. The CDR3 is CASSYSAGTLADTQYF. CDR3 bases: TGTGCCAGCAGTTACTCGGCGGGAACCCTTGCGGATACGCAGTATTTT.

The rearrangement joins TRBV2 to TRBJ2-2; no reliable D call. Trimming took 8 bases from V and 3 from J, leaving 16 bases between them. Germline CDR1 and CDR2: SNHLY and FYNNEI. The CDR3 covers 15 residues. CDR3 sequence reads: CASVPAPAYTGELFF. The CDR3, as DNA: TGTGCCAGCGTACCGGCGCCCGCCTACACCGGGGAGCTGTTTTTT. The full variable domain, completed using reference TRBV2 and TRBJ2-2, is EPEVTQTPSHQVTQMGQEVILRCVPISNHLYFYWYRQILGQKVEFLVSFYNNEISEKSEIFDDQFSVERPDGSNFTLKIRSTKLEDSAMYFCASVPAPAYTGELFFGEGSRLTVL.

The chain couples TRBV5-5 to TRBJ1-1; D is unclear. V was cut by 0 bases and J by 7 bases, with 7 bases left in between. The CDR3 runs 12 residues. Germline values: CDR1 SGHKS, CDR2 YYEKEE (reference sequence). The CDR3 loop is CASSLVTGEAFF. The DNA for the CDR3 is TGTGCCAGCAGCTTGGTTACGGGTGAAGCTTTCTTT.

The chain recombines TRBV5-1 with TRBJ2-1, with a tentative D call TRBD2 (5 bases). The CDR3 length is 16 residues. The V and J ends lost 3 bases and 7 bases respectively, with 20 bases between them. The germline gives CDR1 SGHRS, CDR2 YFSETQ. The CDR3 DNA reads as TGCGCCAGCAGCTGGCCCCCTGGGAGCTCGGGGAATGAGCAGTTCTTC. Translation: CASSWPPGSSGNEQFF.

This clone was seen a few times. J is TRBJ1-2 and V is TRBV6-1; a possible D gene is TRBD1 (6 bases). CDR3 length equals 15 residues. Trimming shortened V by 4 bases and J by 4 bases, and 16 bases separated the two germline ends. CDR1 is MNHNS and CDR2 is SASEGT in the germline V gene. The DNA of the CDR3 is TGTGCCAGCAGTGGGAACAGGGTAGGCCGCTATGGCTACACCTTC. Its translation: CASSGNRVGRYGYTF.

This chain connects TRBV5-1 to TRBJ2-1; D remains ambiguous. Germline loops: CDR1 SGHRS, CDR2 YFSETQ. The CDR3 extends over 15 amino acids. V lost 4 bases, J lost 0 bases, and 11 bases lay in between. In nucleotides, the CDR3 is TGCGCCAGCAGCCTCGATGCTAGCTCCTACAATGAGCAGTTCTTC. Protein: CASSLDASSYNEQFF.

The chain couples TRBV7-8 to TRBJ2-1; 7 positions match TRBD2. The CDR3 loop spans 14 amino acids. Germline trimming cut 6 bases from V and 6 bases from J; bases unmatched to any gene: 8. CDR1 and CDR2 (germline): SGHVS, FQNEAQ. The CDR3, as DNA: TGTGCCAGCAGAGGGCCTGGCGGGAGCAATGAGCAGTTCTTC. This encodes CASRGPGGSNEQFF. The full variable domain, with the rest looked up from reference TRBV7-8 and TRBJ2-1, is GAGVSQSPRYKVAKRGQDVALRCDPISGHVSLFWYQQALGQGPEFLTYFQNEAQLDKSGLPSDRFFAERPEGSVSTLKIQRTQQEDSAVYLCASRGPGGSNEQFFGPGTRLTVL.

This sequence joins TRBV28 and TRBJ2-2; D might be TRBD1 or TRBD2, each matching 6 bases. Germline V gene data show CDR1 as MDHEN and CDR2 as SYDVKM. Trimming shortened V by 6 bases and J by 7 bases, and 12 bases separated the two germline ends. The CDR3 is 13 residues long. Written as DNA, the CDR3 is TGTGCCAGCAGGAAACAGGGAGGCGGGGAGCTGTTTTTT. It translates to CASRKQGGGELFF.

The genes are TRBV7-2 and TRBJ2-3, with 7 bases matching TRBD2. CDR3 size: 16 residues. V lost 0 bases, J lost 5 bases, and 8 bases stayed unmatched. Germline V gene lookup returns CDR1 SGHTA and CDR2 FQGNSA. The CDR3 sequence: CASSLARAGARDTQYF. CDR3 DNA sequence: TGTGCCAGCAGCTTAGCGCGGGCGGGAGCGAGAGATACGCAGTATTTT.

V usage is TRBV20-1 and J usage is TRBJ2-5; D gene uncertain. Trimming cost V 2 bases and J 3 bases, with 4 bases left between them. This CDR3 is 11 amino acids long. CDR1 DFQATT and CDR2 SNEGSKA come from the germline V gene (reference sequence). Written as DNA, the CDR3 is TGCAGTGCTAGACCGGAAGAGACCCAGTACTTC. It yields the protein CSARPEETQYF.

The chain combines TRBV11-3 with TRBJ2-5; 9 bases fit TRBD1. V trimming: 5 bases; J trimming: 5 bases; junction bases outside the gene matches: 9. The CDR3 sequence is 15 residues long. Germline V lookup: CDR1 SGHNT, CDR2 YENEEA. The CDR3 DNA is TGTGCCAGCAGCCCCGGGACAGGGCTCAGGGAGACCCAGTACTTC. Translated, it gives CASSPGTGLRETQYF.

This sequence joins TRBV28 and TRBJ2-1; D perhaps matches TRBD2 (6 bases). Per the germline V gene, CDR1 is MDHEN and CDR2 is SYDVKM. Trimming shortened V by 9 bases and J by 7 bases, and 22 bases separated the two germline ends. The CDR3 has 15 residues. The CDR3 here is CASLSGPPLGNEQFF. CDR3 nucleotides: TGTGCCAGTCTTAGCGGACCACCACTGGGGAATGAGCAGTTCTTC.

This sequence joins TRBV6-6 and TRBJ1-1; a possible D gene is TRBD1 (6 bases). CDR1 and CDR2 from the germline V gene are MNHNY and SVGAGI (reference sequence). V was pared by 5 bases and J by 8 bases, with 15 bases between. The CDR3 consists of 13 residues. The CDR3 nucleotides read TGTGCCAGCAGTCTAGACAGGCGGAAGGAAGCTTTCTTT. Protein sequence: CASSLDRRKEAFF.

Here the CDR3 reads CASSSPGGGREQFF. The DNA of the CDR3 is TGTGCCAGCAGCTCGCCCGGTGGGGGCAGGGAGCAGTTCTTC. J is TRBJ2-1 and V is TRBV7-8, with a tentative D call TRBD1 (6 bases). This CDR3 spans 14 amino acids. Trimming took off 4 bases at V and 10 bases at J, with 17 bases between the two ends. The germline CDR1 and CDR2 sequences are SGHVS and FQNEAQ.